Described below is a single T cell receptor (beta chain) sequence and its context. The antigen is not known. Documented time point: after neoadjuvant nivolumab, at surgical resection. Patients were newly diagnosed with stage II-IVA oral cavity squamous cell carcinoma without prior systemic or radiation treatment. Patients had HPV-negative, locally advanced oral cavity squamous cell carcinoma. The record originates from a study of neoadjuvant anti-PD-1 for oral cavity cancer. Study-level information: Around day 43, patients without progression received a fourth nivolumab dose before surgery.

The CDR3 runs 14 residues. Germline V gene lookup returns CDR1 LNHNV and CDR2 YYDKDF (reference sequence). Trimming removed 6 bases at V and 5 bases at J, with 13 bases between. Findings and caveats of the study: Higher pretreatment blood Treg/Th17 ratios correlated with higher pretreatment blood and lower post-treatment tumor TCRbeta clonality.

Libraries were prepared by immunoSEQ multiplex PCR; TCRdb keeps only in-frame clonotypes and omits some of them. The sample holds about 72,000 clones; around 84% are singletons and the top ten take nearly 3.5%. The specimen was PBMCs, collected after nivolumab (anti-PD-1) treatment. This rearrangement joins TRBV15 to TRBJ2-2; D could derive from TRBD1 or TRBD2 (7 bases each). This sequence was found in a person aged 35-80 years with oral cavity squamous cell carcinoma. The CDR3 coding sequence is TGTGCCACCAGGGGAGGGGGCGAGACCGGGGAGCTGTTTTTT. Encoded protein: CATRGGGETGELFF.